Sequencing of this T cell receptor beta chain was carried out in a study of blood T cell repertoires in COVID-19. The wider study: Sites across the United States, Italy and Spain contributed samples from acute and convalescent COVID-19. Sample material is recorded as cDNA or gDNA derived from T cells, B-cell-depleted T cells, or PBMCs.

As originally analysed: From reference gene primer amplification, estimates of nucleated cell counts were derived. This table comes from immunoSEQ multiplex PCR, and its TCRdb copy is limited to in-frame clones, with some not included. D and trimming were read from the DNA, whereas the V and J calls and clone size are those reported in that table. The sample lists nearly 350,000 clones, about 90% occurring once. Germline CDR1 reads MNHNS; CDR2 reads SASEGT. The CDR3 contains 18 residues. V lost 2 bases to trimming and J lost 3 bases; unmatched junction nucleotides: 8. This clone has a single count. The sequence derives from a young woman who had recovered from COVID-19. The sequencing input was peripheral blood. The V call is TRBV6-1, the J call TRBJ2-1; 12 bases line up with TRBD2. Here the CDR3 DNA reads TGTGCCAGCAGTGAACTCGGACTAGCGGGGTTCTACTACAATGAGCAGTTCTTC. This translates into CASSELGLAGFYYNEQFF.